This T cell receptor (beta chain) is drawn from a study of cytomegalovirus exposure and HLA in healthy donors. Primers: 60 Vbeta forward and 13 Jbeta reverse. Profiling relied on immunoSEQ multiplex PCR, and the TCRdb table lists in-frame clones only, not all of them. The table has approximately 170,000 clones, 82% seen once. Per germline, CDR1 MNHEY and CDR2 SMNVEV (reference sequence). The CDR3 is made up of 15 amino acids. V was shortened by 7 bases and J by 4 bases, with 19 bases between the two germline ends. The sequence was obtained from a male donor in good health and CMV-seronegative. The chain couples TRBV27 to TRBJ1-2, with TRBD1 as a possible D gene (5 bases). Sequencing was performed on PBMCs. CDR3 amino acids: CASTLRAGIGYGYTF. Here the CDR3 DNA reads TGTGCCAGCACCTTAAGGGCAGGGATAGGCTATGGCTACACCTTC.